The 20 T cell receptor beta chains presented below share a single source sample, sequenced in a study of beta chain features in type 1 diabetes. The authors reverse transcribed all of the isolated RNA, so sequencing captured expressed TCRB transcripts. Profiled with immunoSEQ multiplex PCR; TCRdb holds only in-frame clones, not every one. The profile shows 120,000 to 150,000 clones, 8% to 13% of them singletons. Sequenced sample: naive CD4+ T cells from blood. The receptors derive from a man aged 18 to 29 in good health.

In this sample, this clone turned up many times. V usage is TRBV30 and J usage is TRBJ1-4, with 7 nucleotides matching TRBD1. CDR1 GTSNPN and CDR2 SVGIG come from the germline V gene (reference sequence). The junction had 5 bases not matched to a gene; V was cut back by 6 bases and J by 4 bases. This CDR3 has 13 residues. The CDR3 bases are TGTGCCTGTCCGGGACAGTTTAATGAAAAACTGTTTTTT. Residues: CACPGQFNEKLFF. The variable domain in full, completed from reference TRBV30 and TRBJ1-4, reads SQTIHQWPATLVQPVGSPLSLECTVEGTSNPNLYWYRQAAGRGLQLLFYSVGIGQISSEVPQNLSASRPQDRQFILSSKKLLLSDSGFYLCACPGQFNEKLFFGSGTQLSVL.

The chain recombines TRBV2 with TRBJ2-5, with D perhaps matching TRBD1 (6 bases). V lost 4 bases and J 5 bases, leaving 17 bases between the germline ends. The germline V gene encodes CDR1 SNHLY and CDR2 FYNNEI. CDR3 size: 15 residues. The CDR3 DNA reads TGTGCCAGCAGTGGGAACAGGGTCATAGGGGAGACCCAGTACTTC. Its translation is CASSGNRVIGETQYF. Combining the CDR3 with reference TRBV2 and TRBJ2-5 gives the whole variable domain EPEVTQTPSHQVTQMGQEVILRCVPISNHLYFYWYRQILGQKVEFLVSFYNNEISEKSEIFDDQFSVERPDGSNFTLKIRSTKLEDSAMYFCASSGNRVIGETQYFGPGTRLLVL.

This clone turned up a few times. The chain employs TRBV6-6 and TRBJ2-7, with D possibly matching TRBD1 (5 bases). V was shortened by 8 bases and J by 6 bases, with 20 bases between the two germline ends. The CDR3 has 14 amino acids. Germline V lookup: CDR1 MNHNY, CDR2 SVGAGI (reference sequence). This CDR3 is CASREIGARGEQYF. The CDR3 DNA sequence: TGTGCCAGCCGAGAGATTGGGGCTCGTGGCGAGCAGTACTTC.

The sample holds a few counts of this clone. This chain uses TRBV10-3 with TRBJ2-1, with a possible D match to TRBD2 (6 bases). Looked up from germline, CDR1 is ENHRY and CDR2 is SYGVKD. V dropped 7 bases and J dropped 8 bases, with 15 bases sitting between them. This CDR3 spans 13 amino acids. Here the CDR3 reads CAIIGDSGDEQFF. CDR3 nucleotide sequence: TGTGCCATCATAGGGGACTCCGGAGATGAGCAGTTCTTC.

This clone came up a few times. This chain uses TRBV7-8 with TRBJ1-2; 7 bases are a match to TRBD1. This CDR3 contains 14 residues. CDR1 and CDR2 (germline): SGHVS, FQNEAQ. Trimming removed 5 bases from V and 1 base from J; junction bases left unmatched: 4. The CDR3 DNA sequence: TGTGCCAGCAGCCCAGGGACAGTTAACTATGGCTACACCTTC. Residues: CASSPGTVNYGYTF.

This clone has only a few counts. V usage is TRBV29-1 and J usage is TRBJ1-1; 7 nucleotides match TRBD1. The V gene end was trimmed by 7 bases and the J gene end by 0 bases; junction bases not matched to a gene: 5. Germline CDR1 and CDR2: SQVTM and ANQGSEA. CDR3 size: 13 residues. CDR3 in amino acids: CSGGQNMNTEAFF. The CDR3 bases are TGCAGCGGGGGACAGAACATGAACACTGAAGCTTTCTTT.

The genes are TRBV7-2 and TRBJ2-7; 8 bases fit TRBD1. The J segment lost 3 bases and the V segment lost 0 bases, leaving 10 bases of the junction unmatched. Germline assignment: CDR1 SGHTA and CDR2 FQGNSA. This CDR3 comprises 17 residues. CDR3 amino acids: CASSLARGQGSGYEQYF. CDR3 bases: TGTGCCAGCAGCTTAGCGCGCGGACAGGGATCAGGCTACGAGCAGTACTTC.

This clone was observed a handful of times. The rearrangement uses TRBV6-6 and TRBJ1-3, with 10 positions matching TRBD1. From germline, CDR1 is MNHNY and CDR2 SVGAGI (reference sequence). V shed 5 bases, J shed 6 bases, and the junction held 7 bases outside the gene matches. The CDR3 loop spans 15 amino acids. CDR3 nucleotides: TGTGCCAGCAGTCAACGGGACAGGGGAGAAAACACCATATATTTT. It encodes CASSQRDRGENTIYF.

The CDR3 sequence is CASSSGTGNQPQHF. CDR3 DNA: TGTGCCAGCAGCTCCGGGACAGGGAATCAGCCCCAGCATTTT. The V and J genes are TRBV5-6 and TRBJ1-5, with 9 bases fitting TRBD1. Germline V gene lookup returns CDR1 SGHDT and CDR2 YYEEEE. The CDR3 totals 14 residues. The V gene end was trimmed by 3 bases and the J gene end by 4 bases; junction bases not matched to a gene: 2.

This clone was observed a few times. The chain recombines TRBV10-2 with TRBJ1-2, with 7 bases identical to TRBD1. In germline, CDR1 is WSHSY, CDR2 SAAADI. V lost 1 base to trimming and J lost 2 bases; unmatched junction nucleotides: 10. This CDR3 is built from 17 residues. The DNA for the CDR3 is TGCGCCAGCAGTGAGTACAGTCTAGGGGGCGCCAACTATGGCTACACCTTC. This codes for CASSEYSLGGANYGYTF.

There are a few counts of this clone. The CDR3 coding sequence is TGCGCCAGCAGCCCGGGGGGGTCTCATTCTGGGGCCAACGTCCTGACTTTC. Protein: CASSPGGSHSGANVLTF. The rearrangement joins TRBV4-3 to TRBJ2-6; TRBD2 aligns across 8 bases. V lost 4 bases to trimming and J lost 1 base; unmatched junction nucleotides: 6. Germline lookup yields CDR1 LGHNA and CDR2 YSLEER. This CDR3 region has 17 residues.

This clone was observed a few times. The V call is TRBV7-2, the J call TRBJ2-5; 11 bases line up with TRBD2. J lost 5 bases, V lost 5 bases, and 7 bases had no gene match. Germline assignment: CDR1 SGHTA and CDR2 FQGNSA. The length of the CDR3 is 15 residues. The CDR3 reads CASSPPSGGLETQYF. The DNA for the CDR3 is TGTGCCAGCAGCCCCCCTAGCGGGGGGTTGGAGACCCAGTACTTC.

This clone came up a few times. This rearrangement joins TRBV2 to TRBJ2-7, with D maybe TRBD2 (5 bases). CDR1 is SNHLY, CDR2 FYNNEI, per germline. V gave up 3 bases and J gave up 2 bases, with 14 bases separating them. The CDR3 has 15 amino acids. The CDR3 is CASSDVWTGTYEQYF. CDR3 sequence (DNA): TGTGCCAGCAGTGATGTATGGACTGGCACCTACGAGCAGTACTTC.

The CDR3 coding sequence is TGTGCCAGCAGCTTAGAAGCCGCTAGCGGGGGCGAGCAGTACTTC. It codes for CASSLEAASGGEQYF. The rearrangement uses TRBV7-8 and TRBJ2-7, with 10 positions matching TRBD2. The J segment lost 6 bases and the V segment lost 1 base, leaving 6 bases of the junction unmatched. The CDR3 totals 15 residues. Germline lookup yields CDR1 SGHVS and CDR2 FQNEAQ.

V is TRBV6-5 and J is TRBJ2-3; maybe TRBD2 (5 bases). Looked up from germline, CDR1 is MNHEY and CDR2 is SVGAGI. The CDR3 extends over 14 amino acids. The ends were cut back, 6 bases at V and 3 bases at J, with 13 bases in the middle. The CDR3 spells CASRRVSGTDTQYF. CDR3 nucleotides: TGTGCCAGCAGGAGGGTTTCTGGTACAGATACGCAGTATTTT.

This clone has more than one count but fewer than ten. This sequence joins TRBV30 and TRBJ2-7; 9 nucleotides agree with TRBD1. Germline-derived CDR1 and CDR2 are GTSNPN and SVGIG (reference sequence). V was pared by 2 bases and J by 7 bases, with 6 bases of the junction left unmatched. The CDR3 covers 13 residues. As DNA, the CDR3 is TGTGCCTGGAGTCCGGGGACAGGGCGTGAGCAGTACTTC. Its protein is CAWSPGTGREQYF.

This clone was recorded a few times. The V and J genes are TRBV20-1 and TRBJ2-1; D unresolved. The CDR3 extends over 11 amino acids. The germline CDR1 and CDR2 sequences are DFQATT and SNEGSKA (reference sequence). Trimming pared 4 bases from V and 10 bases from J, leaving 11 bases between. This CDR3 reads CSAKLFSEQFF. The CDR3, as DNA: TGCAGTGCTAAGCTATTTAGCGAGCAGTTCTTC.

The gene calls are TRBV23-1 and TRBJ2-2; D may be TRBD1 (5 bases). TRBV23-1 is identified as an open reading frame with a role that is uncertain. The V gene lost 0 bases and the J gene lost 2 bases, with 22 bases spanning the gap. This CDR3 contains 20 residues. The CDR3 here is CASSQSSEVKDKKNTGELFF. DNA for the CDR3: TGCGCCAGCAGTCAATCGAGTGAGGTCAAGGACAAAAAAAACACCGGGGAGCTGTTTTTT.

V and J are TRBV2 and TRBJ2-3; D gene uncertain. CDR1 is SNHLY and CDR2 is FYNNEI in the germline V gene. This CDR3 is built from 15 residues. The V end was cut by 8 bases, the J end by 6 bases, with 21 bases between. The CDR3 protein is CASAGEIFATDTQYF. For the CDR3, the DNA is TGTGCCAGCGCCGGTGAGATATTCGCCACGGATACGCAGTATTTT.

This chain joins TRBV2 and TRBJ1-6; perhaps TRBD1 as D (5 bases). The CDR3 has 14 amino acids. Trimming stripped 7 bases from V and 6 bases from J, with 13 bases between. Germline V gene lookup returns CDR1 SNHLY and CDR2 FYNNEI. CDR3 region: CASITGGSNSPLHF. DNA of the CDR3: TGTGCCAGCATCACGGGGGGGAGTAATTCACCCCTCCACTTT.